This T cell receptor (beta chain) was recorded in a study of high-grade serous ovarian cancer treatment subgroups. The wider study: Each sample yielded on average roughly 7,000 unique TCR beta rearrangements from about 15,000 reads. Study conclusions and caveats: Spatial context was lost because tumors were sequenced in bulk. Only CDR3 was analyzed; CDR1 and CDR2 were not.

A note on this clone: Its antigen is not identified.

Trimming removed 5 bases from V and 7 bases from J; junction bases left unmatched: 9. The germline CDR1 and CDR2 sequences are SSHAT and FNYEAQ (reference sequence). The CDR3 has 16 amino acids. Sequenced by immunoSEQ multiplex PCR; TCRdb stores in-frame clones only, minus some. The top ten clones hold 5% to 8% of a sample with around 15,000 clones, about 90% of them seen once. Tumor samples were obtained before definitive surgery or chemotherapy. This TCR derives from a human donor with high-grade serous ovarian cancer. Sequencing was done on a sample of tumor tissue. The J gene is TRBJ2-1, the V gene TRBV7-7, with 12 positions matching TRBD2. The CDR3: CASSIGSSGGANEQFF. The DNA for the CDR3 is TGTGCCAGCAGCATAGGGTCTAGCGGGGGGGCTAATGAGCAGTTCTTC.